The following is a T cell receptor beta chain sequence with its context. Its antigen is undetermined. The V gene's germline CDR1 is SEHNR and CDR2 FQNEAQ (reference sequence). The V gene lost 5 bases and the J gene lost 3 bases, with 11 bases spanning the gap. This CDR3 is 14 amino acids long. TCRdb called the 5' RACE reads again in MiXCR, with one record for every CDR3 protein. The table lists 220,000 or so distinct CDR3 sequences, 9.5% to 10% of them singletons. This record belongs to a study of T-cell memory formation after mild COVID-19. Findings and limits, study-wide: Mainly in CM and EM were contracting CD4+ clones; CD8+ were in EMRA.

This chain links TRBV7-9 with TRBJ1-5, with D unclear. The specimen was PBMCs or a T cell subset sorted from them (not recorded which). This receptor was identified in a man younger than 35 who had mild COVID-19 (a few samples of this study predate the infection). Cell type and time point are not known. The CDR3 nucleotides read TGTGCCAGCAGCGCGTGGCAGAACAATCAGCCCCAGCATTTT. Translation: CASSAWQNNQPQHF.